This passage covers 11 T cell receptor beta chains from one sample sequenced in a study of T cell responses to AZD1222 COVID-19 vaccine. Assay: immunoSEQ multiplex PCR; the TCRdb copy retains only in-frame clones and omits some. This table holds under 200,000 clones, roughly nine tenths found once. The specimen comprised peripheral blood, sampled 28 days after the second dose of the MenACWY control vaccine. The receptors originated from an adult who received the MenACWY meningococcal vaccine as a control.

The rearrangement joins TRBV11-3 to TRBJ2-2, with D hard to call. Germline CDR1 is SGHNT and CDR2 is YENEEA. Trimming left V 4 bases short and J 1 base short, with 7 bases between. CDR3 length equals 14 residues. In DNA, the CDR3 is TGTGCCAGCAGCTGGCGGAGGAACACCGGGGAGCTGTTTTTT. Translation: CASSWRRNTGELFF.

The V gene is TRBV18, the J gene TRBJ1-5; no firm D call. Between the trimmed V and J ends, which lost 2 bases and 2 bases, there was a span of 4 bases. This CDR3 has 13 residues. Germline V CDR1 and CDR2: KGHSH, LQKENI. CDR3 amino acids: CASSPAGNQPQHF. DNA of the CDR3: TGTGCCAGCTCACCAGCGGGCAATCAGCCCCAGCATTTT.

The chain has TRBV2 and TRBJ2-7; 11 bases line up with TRBD2. The V and J ends lost 8 bases and 1 base, in that order; junction bases with no gene match: 16. CDR1 is SNHLY, CDR2 FYNNEI, per germline. The CDR3 contains 18 residues. CDR3 nucleotide sequence: TGTGCCAGCTCCCCCCACGGATTAGCGGGAGGGCCTTCCTACGAGCAGTACTTC. Amino acids: CASSPHGLAGGPSYEQYF.

The chain links TRBV19 to TRBJ2-1, with TRBD2 identical over 10 bases. There are 16 residues in the CDR3. Germline-derived CDR1 and CDR2 are LNHDA and SQIVND (reference sequence). The J segment lost 1 base and the V segment lost 4 bases, leaving 4 bases of the junction unmatched. CDR3 bases: TGTGCCAGTAGTAGATCTAGCGGGAGATCCTACAATGAGCAGTTCTTC. This gives the protein CASSRSSGRSYNEQFF. The full variable domain, with the rest looked up from reference TRBV19 and TRBJ2-1, is DGGITQSPKYLFRKEGQNVTLSCEQNLNHDAMYWYRQDPGQGLRLIYYSQIVNDFQKGDIAEGYSVSREKKESFPLTVTSAQKNPTAFYLCASSRSSGRSYNEQFFGPGTRLTVL.

The chain recombines TRBV7-2 with TRBJ2-2; D remains unclear. The V end lost 4 bases, the J end lost 3 bases, and 9 bases lay between the germline ends. CDR1 is SGHTA, CDR2 FQGNSA, per germline. This CDR3 comprises 14 residues. The CDR3 sequence: CASSSKRDTGELFF. The DNA of the CDR3 is TGTGCCAGCAGCTCCAAAAGGGACACCGGGGAGCTGTTTTTT.

V and J are TRBV7-2 and TRBJ2-5; 9 nucleotides agree with TRBD2. CDR1 and CDR2 (germline): SGHTA, FQGNSA. With V trimmed by 4 bases and J by 3 bases, 6 bases remained unmatched. CDR3 length equals 15 residues. DNA for the CDR3: TGTGCCAGCAGCTCATACAGACTAGCGGAAGAGACCCAGTACTTC. This sequence encodes CASSSYRLAEETQYF.

The chain is built from TRBV6-5 and TRBJ2-7; either TRBD1 or TRBD2 may supply D (6 bases each). This CDR3 is 13 amino acids long. Germline-derived CDR1 and CDR2 are MNHEY and SVGAGI. V lost 7 bases and J lost 3, with 13 bases in between. CDR3 sequence reads: CASTPGGRYEQYF. The CDR3 DNA reads as TGTGCCAGCACTCCCGGGGGCCGCTACGAGCAGTACTTC.

This rearrangement joins TRBV7-2 to TRBJ2-1; D ambiguous. Germline CDR1 and CDR2: SGHTA and FQGNSA. CDR3 size: 15 residues. Trimming left V 1 base short and J 8 bases short, with 15 bases between. CDR3 residues: CASSLDTGASDEQFF. CDR3 nucleotide sequence: TGTGCCAGCAGCTTAGATACGGGTGCGAGCGATGAGCAGTTCTTC.

The chain has TRBV6-6 and TRBJ1-3; D is perhaps TRBD1 (5 bases). The CDR3 length is 15 residues. CDR1 is MNHNY, CDR2 SVGAGI, per germline (reference sequence). Trimming took 7 bases from V and 7 from J, leaving 20 bases between them. In DNA form, the CDR3 reads TGTGCCAGCAACCATCCGGGACGAGAGGGCAACACCATATATTTT. This gives the protein CASNHPGREGNTIYF.

The chain has TRBV6-2 or TRBV6-3 and TRBJ2-7, with a possible D match to TRBD2 (7 bases). Germline V lookup: CDR1 MNHEY, CDR2 SVGEGT. Trimming stripped 2 bases from V and 1 base from J, with 18 bases between. CDR3 length: 17 residues. CDR3 amino acids: CASSYTTGSGVSYEQYF. CDR3 coding DNA: TGTGCCAGCAGTTACACCACAGGGAGCGGGGTATCCTACGAGCAGTACTTC.

The chain carries TRBV5-1 and TRBJ2-2; the D gene is possibly TRBD1 (6 bases). V was cut by 4 bases and J by 2 bases, with 15 bases left in between. From germline, CDR1 is SGHRS and CDR2 YFSETQ. CDR3 length: 16 amino acids. The CDR3 loop reads CASSLPGTTNTGELFF. The DNA of the CDR3 is TGCGCCAGCAGCCTCCCCGGGACAACTAACACCGGGGAGCTGTTTTTT.